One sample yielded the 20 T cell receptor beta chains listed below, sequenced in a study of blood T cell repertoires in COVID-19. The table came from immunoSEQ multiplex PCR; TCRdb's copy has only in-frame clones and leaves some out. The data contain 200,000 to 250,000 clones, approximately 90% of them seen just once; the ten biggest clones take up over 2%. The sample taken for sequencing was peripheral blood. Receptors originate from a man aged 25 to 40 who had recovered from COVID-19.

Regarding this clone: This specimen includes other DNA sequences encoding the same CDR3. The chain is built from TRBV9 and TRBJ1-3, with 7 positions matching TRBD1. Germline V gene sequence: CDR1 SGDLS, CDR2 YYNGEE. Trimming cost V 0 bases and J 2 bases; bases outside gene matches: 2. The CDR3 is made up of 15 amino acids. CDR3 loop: CASSVGGTAGNTIYF. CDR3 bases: TGTGCCAGCAGCGTAGGGGGGACAGCTGGAAACACCATATATTTT.

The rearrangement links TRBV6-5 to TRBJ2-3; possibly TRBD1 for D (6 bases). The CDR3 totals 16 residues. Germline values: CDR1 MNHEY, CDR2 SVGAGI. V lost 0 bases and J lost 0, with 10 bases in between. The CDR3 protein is CASSYSGRGSTDTQYF. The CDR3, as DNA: TGTGCCAGCAGTTACTCGGGCAGGGGAAGCACAGATACGCAGTATTTT.

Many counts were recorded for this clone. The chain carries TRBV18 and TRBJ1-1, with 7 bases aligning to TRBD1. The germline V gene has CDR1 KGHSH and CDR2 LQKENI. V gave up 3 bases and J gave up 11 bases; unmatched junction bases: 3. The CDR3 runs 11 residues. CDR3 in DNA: TGTGCCAGCTCACCCGACAGGGTGGCTTTCTTT. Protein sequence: CASSPDRVAFF.

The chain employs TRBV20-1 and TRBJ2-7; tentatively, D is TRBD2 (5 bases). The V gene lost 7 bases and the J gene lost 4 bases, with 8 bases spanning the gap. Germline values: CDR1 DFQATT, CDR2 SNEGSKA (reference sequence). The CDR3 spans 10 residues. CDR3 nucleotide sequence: TGCAGTGTGAGGGAGTACGAGCAGTACTTC. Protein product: CSVREYEQYF.

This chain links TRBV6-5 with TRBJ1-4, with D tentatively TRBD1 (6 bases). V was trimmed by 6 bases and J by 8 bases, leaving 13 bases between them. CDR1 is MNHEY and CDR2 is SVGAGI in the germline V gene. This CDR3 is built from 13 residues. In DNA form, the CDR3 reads TGTGCCAGCAGACCCACAGGGTGGGAAAAACTGTTTTTT. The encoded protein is CASRPTGWEKLFF.

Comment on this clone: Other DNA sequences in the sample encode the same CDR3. The CDR3 region is CASSIGTGGETQYF. In nucleotides, the CDR3 is TGTGCCAGTAGTATCGGGACAGGGGGAGAGACCCAGTACTTC. V gene TRBV19 combines with J gene TRBJ2-5; TRBD1 agrees at 11 bases. This CDR3 comprises 14 residues. Trimming removed 3 bases from V and 4 bases from J; junction bases left unmatched: 1. Per the germline V gene, CDR1 is LNHDA and CDR2 is SQIVND (reference sequence).

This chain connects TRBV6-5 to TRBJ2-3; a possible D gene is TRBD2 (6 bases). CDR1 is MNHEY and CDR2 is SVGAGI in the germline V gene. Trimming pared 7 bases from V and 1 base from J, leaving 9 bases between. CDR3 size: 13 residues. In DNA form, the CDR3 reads TGTGCCAGCACCGGGGGTCGCACAGATACGCAGTATTTT. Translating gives CASTGGRTDTQYF.

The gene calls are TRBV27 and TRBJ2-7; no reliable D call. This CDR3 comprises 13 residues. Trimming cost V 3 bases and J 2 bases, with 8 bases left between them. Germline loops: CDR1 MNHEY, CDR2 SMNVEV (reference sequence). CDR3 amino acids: CASSFAEPYEQYF. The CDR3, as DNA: TGTGCCAGCAGTTTTGCCGAGCCCTACGAGCAGTACTTC.

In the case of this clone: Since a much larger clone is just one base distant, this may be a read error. The CDR3 sequence: CASSLQGNTEAFF. The DNA of the CDR3 is TGTGCCAGCAGCTTACAGGGGAACACTGAAGCTTTCTTT. The V call is TRBV5-6, the J call TRBJ1-1; possible D gene TRBD1, 6 bases. V shed 2 bases and J shed 1 base, with 6 bases lying between them. Germline V gene sequence: CDR1 SGHDT, CDR2 YYEEEE. This CDR3 is 13 amino acids long. Combining the CDR3 with reference TRBV5-6 and TRBJ1-1 gives the whole variable domain DAGVTQSPTHLIKTRGQQVTLRCSPKSGHDTVSWYQQALGQGPQFIFQYYEEEERQRGNFPDRFSGHQFPNYSSELNVNALLLGDSALYLCASSLQGNTEAFFGQGTRLTVV.

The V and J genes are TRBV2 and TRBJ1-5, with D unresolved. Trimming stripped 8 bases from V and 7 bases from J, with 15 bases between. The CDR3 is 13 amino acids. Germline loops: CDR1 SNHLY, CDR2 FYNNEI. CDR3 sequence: CASVPGFGQPQHF. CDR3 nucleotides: TGTGCCAGCGTTCCGGGTTTTGGCCAGCCCCAGCATTTT. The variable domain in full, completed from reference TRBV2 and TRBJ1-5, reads EPEVTQTPSHQVTQMGQEVILRCVPISNHLYFYWYRQILGQKVEFLVSFYNNEISEKSEIFDDQFSVERPDGSNFTLKIRSTKLEDSAMYFCASVPGFGQPQHFGDGTRLSIL.

The CDR3 protein is CASSLSLAGEQYF. The CDR3 DNA sequence: TGTGCCAGCAGCCTTTCCCTAGCGGGGGAGCAGTACTTC. V gene TRBV6-4 combines with J gene TRBJ2-7; 9 nucleotides match TRBD2. Germline V gene data show CDR1 as MRHNA and CDR2 as SNTAGT. V lost 6 bases and J lost 7; bases outside the gene matches: 7. The CDR3 consists of 13 residues.

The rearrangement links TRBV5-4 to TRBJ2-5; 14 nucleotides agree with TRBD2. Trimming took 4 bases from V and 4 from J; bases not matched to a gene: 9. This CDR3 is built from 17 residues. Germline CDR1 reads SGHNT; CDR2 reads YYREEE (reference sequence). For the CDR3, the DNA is TGTGCCAGCAGCCCGGGGACTAGCGGGGGCCGGGGAGAGACCCAGTACTTC. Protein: CASSPGTSGGRGETQYF. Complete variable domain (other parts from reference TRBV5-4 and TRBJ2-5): ETGVTQSPTHLIKTRGQQVTLRCSSQSGHNTVSWYQQALGQGPQFIFQYYREEENGRGNFPPRFSGLQFPNYSSELNVNALELDDSALYLCASSPGTSGGRGETQYFGPGTRLLVL.

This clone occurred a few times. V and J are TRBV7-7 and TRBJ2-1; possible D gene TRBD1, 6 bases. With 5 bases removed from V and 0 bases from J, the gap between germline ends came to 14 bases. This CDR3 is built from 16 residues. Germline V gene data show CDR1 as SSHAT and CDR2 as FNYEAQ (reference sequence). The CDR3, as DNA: TGTGCCAGCAGCCCAAACAGGGATAGCTCCTACAATGAGCAGTTCTTC. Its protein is CASSPNRDSSYNEQFF.

Written as DNA, the CDR3 is TGTGCCAGCAGCTTGGGCCAGGGAGGGGGATACACTGAAGCTTTCTTT. Translated: CASSLGQGGGYTEAFF. This chain links TRBV5-5 with TRBJ1-1, with a tentative D call TRBD1 (6 bases). CDR1 and CDR2 from the germline V gene are SGHKS and YYEKEE (reference sequence). Trimming took off 0 bases at V and 3 bases at J, with 15 bases between the two ends. The CDR3 totals 16 residues.

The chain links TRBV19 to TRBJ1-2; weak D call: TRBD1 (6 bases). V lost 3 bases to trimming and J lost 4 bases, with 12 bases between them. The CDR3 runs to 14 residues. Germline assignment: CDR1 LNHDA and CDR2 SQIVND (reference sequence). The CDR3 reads CASSIGPGVYGYTF. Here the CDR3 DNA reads TGTGCCAGTAGTATCGGTCCAGGGGTCTATGGCTACACCTTC.

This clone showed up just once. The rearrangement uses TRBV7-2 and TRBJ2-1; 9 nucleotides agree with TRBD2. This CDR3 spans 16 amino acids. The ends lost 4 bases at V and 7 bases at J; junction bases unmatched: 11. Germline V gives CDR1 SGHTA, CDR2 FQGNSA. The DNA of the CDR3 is TGTGCCAGCAGCTCGAATCCCCCTAGCGGGGCGAATGAGCAGTTCTTC. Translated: CASSSNPPSGANEQFF.

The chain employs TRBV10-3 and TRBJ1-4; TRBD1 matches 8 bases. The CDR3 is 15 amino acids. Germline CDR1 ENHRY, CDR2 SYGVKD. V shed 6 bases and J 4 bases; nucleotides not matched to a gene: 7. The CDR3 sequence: CAISSGGSVNEKLFF. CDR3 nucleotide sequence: TGTGCCATCAGCTCAGGGGGCAGCGTTAATGAAAAACTGTTTTTT.

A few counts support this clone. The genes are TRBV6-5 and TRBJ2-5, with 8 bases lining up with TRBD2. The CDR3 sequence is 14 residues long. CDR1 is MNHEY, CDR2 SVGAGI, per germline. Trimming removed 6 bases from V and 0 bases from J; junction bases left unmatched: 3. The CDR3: CASSGGGNQETQYF. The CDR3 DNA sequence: TGTGCCAGCAGCGGCGGGGGGAACCAAGAGACCCAGTACTTC.

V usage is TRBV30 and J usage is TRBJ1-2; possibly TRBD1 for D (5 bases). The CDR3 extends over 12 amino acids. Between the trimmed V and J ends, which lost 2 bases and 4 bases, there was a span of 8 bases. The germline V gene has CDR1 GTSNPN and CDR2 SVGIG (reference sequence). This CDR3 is CAWSSQGYGYTF. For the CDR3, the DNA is TGTGCCTGGAGTTCGCAGGGCTATGGCTACACCTTC.

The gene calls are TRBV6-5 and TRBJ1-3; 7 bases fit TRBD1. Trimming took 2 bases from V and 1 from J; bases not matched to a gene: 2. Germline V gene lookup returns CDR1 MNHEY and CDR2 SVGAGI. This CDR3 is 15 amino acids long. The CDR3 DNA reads TGTGCCAGCAGTTACGGGACAGCTTCTGGAAACACCATATATTTT. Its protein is CASSYGTASGNTIYF.